The following is a T cell receptor (beta chain) sequence with its context. This sample was taken from a study of siplizumab effects on memory and regulatory T cells. Around 10^5 TCR templates per sample were assayed. Here immunoSEQ multiplex PCR was the method, and the copy in TCRdb shows in-frame clones only, minus some. The sample yields 80,000 to 130,000 clones, 94% seen once. The sequenced sample consisted of Tregs sorted from blood. This TCR was recovered from a human donor in good health.

The DNA of the CDR3 is TGTGCCAGCAGCTCCACTAGCGGTAGTACGCAGTATTTT. Its protein is CASSSTSGSTQYF. This chain joins TRBV7-3 and TRBJ2-3; 8 nucleotides align to TRBD2. CDR1 is SGHTA and CDR2 is FQGTGA in the germline V gene. The CDR3 length is 13 residues. With V trimmed by 4 bases and J by 8 bases, 5 bases remained unmatched.